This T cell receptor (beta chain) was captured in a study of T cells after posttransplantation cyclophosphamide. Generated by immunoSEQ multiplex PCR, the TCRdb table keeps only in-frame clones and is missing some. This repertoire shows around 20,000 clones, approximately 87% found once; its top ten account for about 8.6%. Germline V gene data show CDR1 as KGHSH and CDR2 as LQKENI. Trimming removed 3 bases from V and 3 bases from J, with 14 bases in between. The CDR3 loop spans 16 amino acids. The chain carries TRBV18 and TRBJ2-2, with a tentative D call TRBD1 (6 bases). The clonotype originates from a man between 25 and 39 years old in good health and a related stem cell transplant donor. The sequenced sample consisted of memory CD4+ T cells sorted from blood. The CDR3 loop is CASSPLTGQYTGELFF. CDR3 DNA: TGTGCCAGCTCACCCCTGACAGGACAGTACACCGGGGAGCTGTTTTTT.